Presented here are 22 T cell receptor beta chains from one specimen sequenced in a study of neoadjuvant anti-PD-1 for oral cavity cancer. TCRdb keeps only in-frame clones here, not all; method: immunoSEQ multiplex PCR. Among about 8,000 clones listed, 65% to 75% were seen once. This sample's time point: after neoadjuvant nivolumab, at surgical resection. The sample consisted of PBMCs, taken after nivolumab (anti-PD-1) treatment. The receptors shown here come from a person aged 35-79 years with oral cavity squamous cell carcinoma.

This clone was recorded a few times. This chain links TRBV19 with TRBJ1-1; D is unclear. Germline lookup yields CDR1 LNHDA and CDR2 SQIVND (reference sequence). This CDR3 region has 12 residues. V was clipped by 7 bases and J by 0 bases, with 6 bases between them. The CDR3 loop is CASKDVNTEAFF. As DNA, the CDR3 is TGTGCCAGTAAGGACGTGAACACTGAAGCTTTCTTT.

CDR3 sequence: CASSQSRVGIAGTETQYF. For the CDR3, the DNA is TGTGCCAGCAGCCAAAGCAGGGTGGGGATAGCGGGTACGGAGACCCAGTACTTC. The chain uses TRBV4-2 and TRBJ2-5; 7 bases line up with TRBD2. The CDR3 has 18 amino acids. J lost 5 bases, V lost 2 bases, and 17 bases had no gene match. The germline V gene encodes CDR1 LGHNA and CDR2 YNFKEQ.

The chain uses TRBV5-4 and TRBJ1-3; D call uncertain. Germline CDR1 and CDR2: SGHNT and YYREEE (reference sequence). Trimming shortened V by 4 bases and J by 4 bases, and 9 bases separated the two germline ends. The CDR3 is 13 amino acids. The CDR3 loop is CASSAETGNTIYF. The CDR3, as DNA: TGTGCCAGCAGCGCCGAGACAGGAAACACCATATATTTT.

V is TRBV5-1 and J is TRBJ1-5; maybe TRBD1 (6 bases). CDR3 size: 16 residues. Germline CDR1 is SGHRS and CDR2 is YFSETQ. V lost 0 bases, J lost 3 bases, and 13 bases lay in between. The CDR3 loop is CASSLDGGANNQPQHF. The CDR3 DNA follows: TGCGCCAGCAGCTTGGATGGGGGCGCGAACAATCAGCCCCAGCATTTT. The full variable domain, in which reference TRBV5-1 and TRBJ1-5 provide the parts outside the CDR3, is KAGVTQTPRYLIKTRGQQVTLSCSPISGHRSVSWYQQTPGQGLQFLFEYFSETQRNKGNFPGRFSGRQFSNSRSEMNVSTLELGDSALYLCASSLDGGANNQPQHFGDGTRLSIL.

The rearrangement links TRBV5-1 to TRBJ2-3; TRBD2 agrees at 7 bases. The CDR3 extends over 15 amino acids. Germline V CDR1 and CDR2: SGHRS, YFSETQ. Losses at the gene ends were 4 bases for V and 2 bases for J; bases not matched to a gene: 7. This chain's CDR3 is CASSITGTTTDTQYF. The DNA for the CDR3 is TGCGCCAGCAGCATAACCGGGACTACCACAGATACGCAGTATTTT.

The J gene is TRBJ1-2, the V gene TRBV10-3; TRBD1 agrees at 8 bases. The trim removed 8 bases at V and 6 bases at J, leaving 11 bases unmatched. Germline CDR1 reads ENHRY; CDR2 reads SYGVKD. The CDR3 is 14 amino acids. Here the CDR3 reads CAISEPGQGDGYTF. CDR3 sequence (DNA): TGTGCCATCTCTGAACCCGGACAGGGAGATGGCTACACCTTC.

The V call is TRBV9, the J call TRBJ2-7; D may correspond to TRBD1 or TRBD2 (5 bases each). CDR3 length: 15 residues. Germline V lookup: CDR1 SGDLS, CDR2 YYNGEE. V was pared by 2 bases and J by 0 bases, with 12 bases between. The CDR3 bases are TGTGCCAGCAGCGTGGGGACGGTTAGCTCCTACGAGCAGTACTTC. Translating gives CASSVGTVSSYEQYF.

The rearrangement uses TRBV4-3 and TRBJ2-3, with 8 bases aligning to TRBD2. Germline V gene lookup returns CDR1 LGHNA and CDR2 YSLEER. After removal of 0 bases from V and 6 bases from J, the junction contained 11 bases not matched to a gene. The CDR3 is 17 residues long. The chain's CDR3 is CASSQDRPGGPGDTQYF. The CDR3 DNA reads as TGCGCCAGCAGCCAAGATCGGCCGGGGGGGCCAGGGGATACGCAGTATTTT.

The rearrangement joins TRBV15 to TRBJ2-1; 7 nucleotides align to TRBD1. From germline, CDR1 is LNHNV and CDR2 YYDKDF (reference sequence). The length of the CDR3 is 15 residues. Trimming removed 9 bases from V and 4 bases from J; junction bases left unmatched: 12. CDR3 nucleotide sequence: TGTGCCACGAACCGGAACAGGGGACCGTACAATGAGCAGTTCTTC. It codes for CATNRNRGPYNEQFF.

The chain is built from TRBV27 and TRBJ2-1; no reliable D call. The ends were cut back, 5 bases at V and 9 bases at J, with 14 bases in the middle. The CDR3 covers 13 residues. Germline lookup yields CDR1 MNHEY and CDR2 SMNVEV (reference sequence). CDR3 protein: CASSPTLGGEQFF. In DNA, the CDR3 is TGTGCCAGCAGTCCCACTCTAGGCGGTGAGCAGTTCTTC.

The chain recombines TRBV27 with TRBJ1-4; D not certain. This CDR3 is built from 14 residues. V lost 2 bases and J lost 5, with 9 bases in between. Germline CDR1 reads MNHEY; CDR2 reads SMNVEV (reference sequence). The CDR3 region is CASSLSRRNEKLFF. DNA for the CDR3: TGTGCCAGCAGTTTAAGCCGTAGGAATGAAAAACTGTTTTTT.

This chain connects TRBV7-2 to TRBJ2-3; no reliable D call. CDR1 SGHTA and CDR2 FQGNSA come from the germline V gene. The V end was cut by 5 bases, the J end by 0 bases, with 9 bases between. The CDR3 consists of 14 residues. The CDR3 region is CASSPIGSTDTQYF. Here the CDR3 DNA reads TGTGCCAGCAGCCCTATCGGTAGCACAGATACGCAGTATTTT.

This clone was detected a few times. The rearrangement joins TRBV5-5 to TRBJ2-7, with D perhaps assigned TRBD1 or TRBD2 (5 bases each). This CDR3 contains 13 residues. V was pared by 4 bases and J by 2 bases, with 10 bases between. Germline CDR1 is SGHKS and CDR2 is YYEKEE (reference sequence). The CDR3 sequence: CASSLGRTYEQYF. As DNA, the CDR3 is TGTGCCAGCAGCCTGGGACGGACCTACGAGCAGTACTTC.

This chain links TRBV28 with TRBJ1-1; D may be TRBD1 (6 bases). This CDR3 comprises 13 residues. The V end lost 2 bases, the J end lost 4 bases, and 8 bases lay between the germline ends. Germline values: CDR1 MDHEN, CDR2 SYDVKM. CDR3 amino acids: CASSLGQPTEAFF. The CDR3 DNA sequence: TGTGCCAGCAGTTTAGGACAGCCCACTGAAGCTTTCTTT.

This sequence joins TRBV4-3 and TRBJ1-1; a weak D match, TRBD1 (5 bases). Germline CDR1 and CDR2: LGHNA and YSLEER. Between the trimmed V and J ends, which lost 4 bases and 5 bases, there was a span of 29 bases. The CDR3 contains 19 residues. The CDR3 reads CASSPRGAGVAGRGTEAFF. The DNA for the CDR3 is TGCGCCAGCAGCCCCCGAGGGGCCGGGGTGGCTGGGCGGGGGACTGAAGCTTTCTTT.

The chain carries TRBV7-9 and TRBJ2-3; 8 bases align to TRBD1. Germline V CDR1 and CDR2: SEHNR, FQNEAQ (reference sequence). After removal of 4 bases from V and 0 bases from J, the junction contained 6 bases not matched to a gene. This CDR3 has 16 amino acids. CDR3 in amino acids: CASSYGQGTSTDTQYF. CDR3 bases: TGTGCCAGCAGCTACGGACAGGGAACTAGCACAGATACGCAGTATTTT.

The gene calls are TRBV7-9 and TRBJ1-5; 11 bases map to TRBD1. This CDR3 region has 19 residues. CDR1 and CDR2 (germline): SEHNR, FQNEAQ (reference sequence). Germline trimming cut 1 base from V and 5 bases from J; bases unmatched to any gene: 13. Written as DNA, the CDR3 is TGTGCCAGCAGCTTAGTGGTGCGCGGACAGGGGGCGAGGGATCAGCCCCAGCATTTT. This gives the protein CASSLVVRGQGARDQPQHF.

This rearrangement joins TRBV11-2 to TRBJ2-6; D may correspond to TRBD1 or TRBD2 (5 bases each). Between the trimmed V and J ends, which lost 2 bases and 11 bases, there was a span of 16 bases. From germline, CDR1 is SGHAT and CDR2 FQNNGV. This CDR3 region has 15 residues. The CDR3: CASSLTGTPHDVLTF. The CDR3 nucleotides read TGTGCCAGCAGCTTAACGGGGACGCCTCATGACGTCCTGACTTTC.

The gene calls are TRBV6-1 and TRBJ1-4; 10 nucleotides line up with TRBD1. CDR1 MNHNS and CDR2 SASEGT come from the germline V gene. The CDR3 runs 15 residues. The trim removed 1 base at V and 8 bases at J, leaving 4 bases unmatched. For the CDR3, the DNA is TGTGCCAGCAGTGAAGAGGAGACAGGGGGCGAAAAACTGTTTTTT. Its protein product is CASSEEETGGEKLFF.

The chain has TRBV18 and TRBJ1-3, with D perhaps TRBD1 (5 bases). The CDR3 is 17 amino acids. Trimming shortened V by 3 bases and J by 0 bases, and 15 bases separated the two germline ends. CDR1 and CDR2 from the germline V gene are KGHSH and LQKENI. CDR3 sequence reads: CASSPFDSPSSGNTIYF. The CDR3 DNA reads as TGTGCCAGCTCACCCTTCGACAGCCCCAGCTCTGGAAACACCATATATTTT.

The V and J genes are TRBV2 and TRBJ1-5; D might be TRBD1 (5 bases). This CDR3 has 14 amino acids. The V and J ends lost 5 bases and 9 bases respectively, with 17 bases between them. CDR1 and CDR2 from the germline V gene are SNHLY and FYNNEI. CDR3 amino acids: CASSPGQGVVPQHF. CDR3 bases: TGTGCCAGCAGTCCCGGGCAGGGCGTCGTGCCCCAGCATTTT.

The chain recombines TRBV19 with TRBJ2-5; TRBD2 aligns across 8 bases. V shed 4 bases, J shed 4 bases, and the junction held 5 bases outside the gene matches. The CDR3 loop spans 14 amino acids. In germline, CDR1 is LNHDA, CDR2 SQIVND (reference sequence). CDR3 sequence reads: CASSTRGGGETQYF. For the CDR3, the DNA is TGTGCCAGTAGTACCCGGGGGGGAGGAGAGACCCAGTACTTC.